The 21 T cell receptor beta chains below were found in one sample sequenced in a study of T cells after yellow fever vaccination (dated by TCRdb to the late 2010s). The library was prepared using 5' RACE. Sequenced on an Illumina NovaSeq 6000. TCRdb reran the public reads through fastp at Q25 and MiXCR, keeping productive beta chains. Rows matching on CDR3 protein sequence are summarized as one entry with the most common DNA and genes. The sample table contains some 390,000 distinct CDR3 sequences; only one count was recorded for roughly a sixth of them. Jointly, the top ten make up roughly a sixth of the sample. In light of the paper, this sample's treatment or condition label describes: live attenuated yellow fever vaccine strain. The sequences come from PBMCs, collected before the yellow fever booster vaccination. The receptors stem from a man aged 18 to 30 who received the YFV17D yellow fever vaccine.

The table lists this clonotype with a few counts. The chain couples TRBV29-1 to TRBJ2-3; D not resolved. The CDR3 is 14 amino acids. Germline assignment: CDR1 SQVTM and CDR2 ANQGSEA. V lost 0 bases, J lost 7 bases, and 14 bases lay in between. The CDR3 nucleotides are TGCAGCGTTGAAGATCATGGGTCCGTCAATACGCAGTATTTT. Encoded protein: CSVEDHGSVNTQYF.

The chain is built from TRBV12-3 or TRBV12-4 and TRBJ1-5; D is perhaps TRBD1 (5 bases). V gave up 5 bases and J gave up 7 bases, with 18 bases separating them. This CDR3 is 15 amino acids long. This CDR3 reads CASSPFAGEGQPQHF. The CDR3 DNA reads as TGTGCCAGCAGTCCGTTTGCGGGGGAGGGACAGCCCCAGCATTTT.

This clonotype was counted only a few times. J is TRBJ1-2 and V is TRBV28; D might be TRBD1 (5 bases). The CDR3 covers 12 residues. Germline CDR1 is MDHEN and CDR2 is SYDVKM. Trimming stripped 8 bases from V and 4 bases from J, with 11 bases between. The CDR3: CASHGGSYGYTF. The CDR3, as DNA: TGTGCCAGCCACGGGGGGAGCTATGGCTACACCTTC.

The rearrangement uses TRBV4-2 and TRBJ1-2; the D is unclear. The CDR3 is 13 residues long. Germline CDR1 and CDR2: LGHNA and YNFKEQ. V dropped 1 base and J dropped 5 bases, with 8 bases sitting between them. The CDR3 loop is CASSQVLFYGYTF. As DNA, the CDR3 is TGTGCCAGCAGCCAAGTACTGTTTTATGGCTACACCTTC.

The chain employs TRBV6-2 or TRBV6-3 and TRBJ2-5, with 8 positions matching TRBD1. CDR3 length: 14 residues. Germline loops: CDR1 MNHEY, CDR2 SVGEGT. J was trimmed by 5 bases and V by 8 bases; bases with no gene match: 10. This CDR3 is CASATTGVSETQYF. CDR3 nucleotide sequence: TGTGCCAGCGCGACGACAGGGGTATCGGAGACCCAGTACTTC.

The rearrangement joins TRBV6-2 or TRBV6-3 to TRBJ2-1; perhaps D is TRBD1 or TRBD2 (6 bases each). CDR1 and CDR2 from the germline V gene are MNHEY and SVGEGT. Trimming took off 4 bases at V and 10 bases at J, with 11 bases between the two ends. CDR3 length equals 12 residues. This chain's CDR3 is CASSSMGGEQFF. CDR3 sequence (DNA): TGTGCCAGCAGTTCGATGGGGGGCGAGCAGTTCTTC.

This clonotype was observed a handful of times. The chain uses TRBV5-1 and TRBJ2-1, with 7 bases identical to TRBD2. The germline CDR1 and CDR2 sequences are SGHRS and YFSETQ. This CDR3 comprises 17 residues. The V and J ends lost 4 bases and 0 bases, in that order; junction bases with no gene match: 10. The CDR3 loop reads CASSPFGRSGSYNEQFF. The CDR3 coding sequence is TGCGCCAGCAGCCCCTTCGGGAGGAGCGGCTCCTACAATGAGCAGTTCTTC. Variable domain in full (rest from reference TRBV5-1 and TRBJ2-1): KAGVTQTPRYLIKTRGQQVTLSCSPISGHRSVSWYQQTPGQGLQFLFEYFSETQRNKGNFPGRFSGRQFSNSRSEMNVSTLELGDSALYLCASSPFGRSGSYNEQFFGPGTRLTVL.

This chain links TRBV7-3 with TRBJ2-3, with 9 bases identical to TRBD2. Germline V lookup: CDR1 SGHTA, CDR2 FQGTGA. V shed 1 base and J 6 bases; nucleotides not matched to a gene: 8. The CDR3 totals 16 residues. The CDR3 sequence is CASSLSSGGPWDTQYF. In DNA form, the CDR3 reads TGTGCCAGCAGCTTAAGTAGCGGGGGCCCCTGGGATACGCAGTATTTT.

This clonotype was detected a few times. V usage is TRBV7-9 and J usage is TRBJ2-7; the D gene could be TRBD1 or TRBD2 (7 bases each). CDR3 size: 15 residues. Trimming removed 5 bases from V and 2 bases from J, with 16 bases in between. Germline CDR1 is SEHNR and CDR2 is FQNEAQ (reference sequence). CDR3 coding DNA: TGTGCCAGCAGCCCTAGGGGGGGACAGCCCTACGAGCAGTACGTC. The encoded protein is CASSPRGGQPYEQYV.

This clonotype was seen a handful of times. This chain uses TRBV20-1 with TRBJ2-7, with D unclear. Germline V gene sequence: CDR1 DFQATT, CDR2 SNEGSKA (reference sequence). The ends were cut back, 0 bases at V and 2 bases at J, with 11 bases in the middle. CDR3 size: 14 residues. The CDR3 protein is CSARDVRLTYEQYF. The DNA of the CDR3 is TGCAGTGCTAGAGATGTCCGGCTTACCTACGAGCAGTACTTC.

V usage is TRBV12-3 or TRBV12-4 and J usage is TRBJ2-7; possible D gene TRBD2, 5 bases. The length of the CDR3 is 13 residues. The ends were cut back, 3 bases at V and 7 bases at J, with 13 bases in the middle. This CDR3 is CASSFQEGIEQYF. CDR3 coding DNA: TGTGCCAGCAGTTTTCAAGAGGGTATAGAGCAGTACTTC.

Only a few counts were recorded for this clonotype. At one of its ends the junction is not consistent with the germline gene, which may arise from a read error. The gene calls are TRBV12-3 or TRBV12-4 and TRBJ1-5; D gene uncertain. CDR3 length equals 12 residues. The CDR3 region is CASSSRQIPADF. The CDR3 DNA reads TGTGCCAGCAGTTCTAGACAAATACCGGCGGATTTT.

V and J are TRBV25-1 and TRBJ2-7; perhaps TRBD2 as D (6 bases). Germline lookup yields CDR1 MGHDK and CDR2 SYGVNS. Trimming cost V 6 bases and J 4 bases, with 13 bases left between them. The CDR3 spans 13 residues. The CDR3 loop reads CASRGPGGYEQYV. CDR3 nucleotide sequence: TGTGCCAGCAGGGGACCCGGAGGGTACGAGCAGTACGTC.

This CDR3 reads CASSFLGNEQYV. CDR3 coding DNA: TGTGCCAGCAGTTTTCTTGGTAACGAGCAGTACGTC. This chain links TRBV12-3 or TRBV12-4 with TRBJ2-7; no clear D. This CDR3 region has 12 residues. V was pared by 3 bases and J by 5 bases, with 8 bases between.

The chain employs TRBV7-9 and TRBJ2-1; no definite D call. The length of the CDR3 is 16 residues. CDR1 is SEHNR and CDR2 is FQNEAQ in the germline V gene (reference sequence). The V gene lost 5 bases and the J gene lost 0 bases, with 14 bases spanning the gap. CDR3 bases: TGTGCCAGCAGCCCCGCCGACTTGTCCTCCTACAATGAGCAGTTCTTC. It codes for CASSPADLSSYNEQFF.

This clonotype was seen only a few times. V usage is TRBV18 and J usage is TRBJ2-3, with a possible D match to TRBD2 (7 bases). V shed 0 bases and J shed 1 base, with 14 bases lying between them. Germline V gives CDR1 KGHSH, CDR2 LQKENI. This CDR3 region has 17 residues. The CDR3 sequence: CASSPPGAGARTDTQYF. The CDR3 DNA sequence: TGTGCCAGCTCACCACCGGGCGCGGGGGCGCGCACAGATACGCAGTATTTT. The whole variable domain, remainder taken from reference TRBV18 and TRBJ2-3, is NAGVMQNPRHLVRRRGQEARLRCSPMKGHSHVYWYRQLPEEGLKFMVYLQKENIIDESGMPKERFSAEFPKEGPSILRIQQVVRGDSAAYFCASSPPGAGARTDTQYFGPGTRLTVL.

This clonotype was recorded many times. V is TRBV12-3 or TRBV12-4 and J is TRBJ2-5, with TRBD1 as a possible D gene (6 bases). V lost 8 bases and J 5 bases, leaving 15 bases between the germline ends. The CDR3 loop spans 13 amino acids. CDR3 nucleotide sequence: TGTGCCAGCTCCGTCAGGGGCGGGGAGACCCAGTACTTC. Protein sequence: CASSVRGGETQYF.

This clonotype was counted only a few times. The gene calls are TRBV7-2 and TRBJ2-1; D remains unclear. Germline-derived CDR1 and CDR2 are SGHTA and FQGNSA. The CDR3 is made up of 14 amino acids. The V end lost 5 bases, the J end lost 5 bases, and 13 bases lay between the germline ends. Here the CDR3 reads CASSTPAVHNEQFF. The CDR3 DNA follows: TGTGCCAGCAGCACACCGGCGGTCCACAATGAGCAGTTCTTC.

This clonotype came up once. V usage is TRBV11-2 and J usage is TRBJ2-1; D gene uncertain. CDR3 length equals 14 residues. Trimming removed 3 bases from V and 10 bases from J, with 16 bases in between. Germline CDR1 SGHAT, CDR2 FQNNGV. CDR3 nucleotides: TGTGCCAGCAGCTTGATGCAGGAATCGAACGAGCAGTTCTTC. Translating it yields CASSLMQESNEQFF.

The CDR3 is CASSSLTNEKLFF. CDR3 DNA: TGTGCCAGCAGCTCCCTCACTAATGAAAAACTGTTTTTT. The V gene is TRBV7-2, the J gene TRBJ1-4; D unresolved. Deletions cut 4 bases from V and 2 bases from J, with 5 bases between. Germline CDR1 is SGHTA and CDR2 is FQGNSA. CDR3 length: 13 amino acids.

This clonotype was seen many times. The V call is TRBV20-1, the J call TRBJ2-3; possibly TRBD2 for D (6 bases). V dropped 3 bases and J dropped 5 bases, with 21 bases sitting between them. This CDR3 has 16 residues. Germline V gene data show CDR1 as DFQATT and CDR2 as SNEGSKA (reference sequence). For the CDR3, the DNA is TGCAGTGCTAGTCAGCCCCGGGCGGGGTTCCGAGATACGCAGTATTTT. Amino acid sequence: CSASQPRAGFRDTQYF.